This entry lists 14 T cell receptor beta chains sequenced from one sample in a study of T cell changes during pregnancy in multiple sclerosis. Here immunoSEQ multiplex PCR was the method, and the copy in TCRdb shows in-frame clones only, minus some. The data show roughly 60,000 clones, about 91% seen once. The sequencing used CD4+ T cells from peripheral blood mononuclear cells, collected in the first trimester of pregnancy. The source is a female donor with multiple sclerosis, enrolled in a pregnancy study.

This rearrangement joins TRBV23-1 to TRBJ1-3; D is perhaps TRBD1 (5 bases). Being an ORF, TRBV23-1 has a function that is uncertain. The CDR3 extends over 18 amino acids. V shed 0 bases and J shed 0 bases, with 15 bases lying between them. CDR3 region: CASSQSNIDSVSGNTIYF. The DNA of the CDR3 is TGCGCCAGCAGTCAATCTAATATCGACAGCGTCTCTGGAAACACCATATATTTT.

This chain connects TRBV5-5 to TRBJ2-2; TRBD2 matches at 14 bases. With V trimmed by 2 bases and J by 7 bases, 7 bases remained unmatched. Germline-derived CDR1 and CDR2 are SGHKS and YYEKEE (reference sequence). The CDR3 is made up of 17 amino acids. The CDR3 bases are TGTGCCAGCAGCTTAAGACTAGCGGGGGGGTCCGGCGGGGAGCTGTTTTTT. It translates to CASSLRLAGGSGGELFF.

This clone turned up a few times. The rearrangement uses TRBV4-3 and TRBJ2-7; the D gene is possibly TRBD2 (7 bases). This CDR3 comprises 19 residues. The germline V gene encodes CDR1 LGHNA and CDR2 YSLEER. V lost 0 bases, J lost 2 bases, and 23 bases lay in between. The CDR3 loop reads CASSQDYGLGRGQPYEQYF. CDR3 DNA: TGCGCCAGCAGCCAAGATTACGGTCTGGGGCGGGGGCAACCCTACGAGCAGTACTTC.

This chain connects TRBV7-2 to TRBJ2-5; D is perhaps TRBD1 (5 bases). Germline assignment: CDR1 SGHTA and CDR2 FQGNSA. Trimming took 5 bases from V and 5 from J, leaving 9 bases between them. The CDR3 runs to 12 residues. DNA of the CDR3: TGTGCCAGCAGCCAGGGCGTGGAGACCCAGTACTTC. Protein product: CASSQGVETQYF.

The V call is TRBV25-1, the J call TRBJ1-2, with a possible D match to TRBD1 (6 bases). The germline gives CDR1 MGHDK, CDR2 SYGVNS. The CDR3 is 15 residues long. V was pared by 1 base and J by 7 bases, with 16 bases between. The CDR3 spells CASSESGPRGGGYTF. CDR3 DNA sequence: TGTGCCAGCAGTGAATCGGGTCCACGAGGGGGTGGCTACACCTTC.

The rearrangement uses TRBV7-2 and TRBJ2-7, with 7 bases aligning to TRBD2. Germline V gives CDR1 SGHTA, CDR2 FQGNSA. V dropped 1 base and J dropped 0; count of bases not matched to a gene: 15. The CDR3 contains 19 residues. Here the CDR3 DNA reads TGTGCCAGCAGCTTAGTTCGTGGGGGGGAGAGACTGAGCTCCTACGAGCAGTACTTC. Its translation is CASSLVRGGERLSSYEQYF.

The V and J genes are TRBV20-1 and TRBJ2-7; D call uncertain. The germline V and J ends were trimmed by 3 bases and 6 bases, with 6 bases remaining between them. Germline values: CDR1 DFQATT, CDR2 SNEGSKA (reference sequence). The CDR3 is 10 amino acids. As DNA, the CDR3 is TGCAGTGCTAGTACCGGCGAGCAGTACTTC. Translation gives CSASTGEQYF.

The chain couples TRBV4-2 to TRBJ2-7; the match to TRBD2 covers 8 bases. This CDR3 has 16 residues. J was trimmed by 7 bases and V by 1 base; bases with no gene match: 12. In germline, CDR1 is LGHNA, CDR2 YNFKEQ. Here the CDR3 DNA reads TGTGCCAGCAGCCAAGGGGAATCGCGGGGGGAGGGGGAGCAGTACTTC. Translating it yields CASSQGESRGEGEQYF.

The CDR3 loop reads CASSGGAGLNEKLFF. The CDR3 DNA follows: TGTGCCAGCAGCGGCGGGGCGGGCCTTAATGAAAAACTGTTTTTT. The V and J genes are TRBV5-6 and TRBJ1-4; D is perhaps TRBD1 (5 bases). The V end lost 4 bases, the J end lost 4 bases, and 14 bases lay between the germline ends. The CDR3 is made up of 15 amino acids. Germline CDR1 and CDR2: SGHDT and YYEEEE.

The chain is built from TRBV2 and TRBJ1-2; a possible D gene is TRBD1 (5 bases). CDR3 length: 15 residues. V was cut by 3 bases and J by 2 bases, with 13 bases left in between. Germline V lookup: CDR1 SNHLY, CDR2 FYNNEI. The DNA for the CDR3 is TGTGCCAGCAGTGAGGGGGGAGGGTGGAACTATGGCTACACCTTC. Its protein is CASSEGGGWNYGYTF.

The J gene is TRBJ1-1, the V gene TRBV6-1, with unresolved D. The CDR3 runs 13 residues. V gave up 8 bases and J gave up 12 bases, with 22 bases separating them. The germline gives CDR1 MNHNS, CDR2 SASEGT. DNA of the CDR3: TGTGCCAGCTCCAGCGGCGGAGCGGGTCTGACTTTCTTT. Protein sequence: CASSSGGAGLTFF.

V is TRBV6-4 and J is TRBJ1-3; D is unclear. The V gene's germline CDR1 is MRHNA and CDR2 SNTAGT. The CDR3 length is 14 residues. V lost 2 bases, J lost 6 bases, and 11 bases lay in between. CDR3 sequence (DNA): TGTGCCAGCAGTGACCGGACGGGAAAAAACACCATATATTTT. Encoded protein: CASSDRTGKNTIYF.

The chain carries TRBV4-1 and TRBJ1-1; possibly TRBD1 for D (5 bases). The CDR3 has 13 amino acids. Per the germline V gene, CDR1 is MGHRA and CDR2 is YSYEKL. V lost 4 bases and J 11 bases, leaving 17 bases between the germline ends. CDR3 sequence: CASSPHRVGGAFF. For the CDR3, the DNA is TGCGCCAGCAGCCCCCACCGGGTTGGGGGGGCTTTCTTT.

V is TRBV19 and J is TRBJ2-2; TRBD1 is a possible D gene (6 bases). The CDR3 extends over 16 amino acids. From germline, CDR1 is LNHDA and CDR2 SQIVND (reference sequence). V lost 0 bases, J lost 0 bases, and 8 bases lay in between. The CDR3 bases are TGTGCCAGTAGTATAGAGGGGACACCGAACACCGGGGAGCTGTTTTTT. Translating it yields CASSIEGTPNTGELFF. Combining the CDR3 with reference TRBV19 and TRBJ2-2 gives the whole variable domain DGGITQSPKYLFRKEGQNVTLSCEQNLNHDAMYWYRQDPGQGLRLIYYSQIVNDFQKGDIAEGYSVSREKKESFPLTVTSAQKNPTAFYLCASSIEGTPNTGELFFGEGSRLTVL.